The TCR beta chain described here comes from a study of CD8 T cells in ankylosing spondylitis. General study results and limits: A motif in TCR beta, a set of eight or nine highly homologous variants, appeared characteristic of ankylosing spondylitis blood.

In TCRdb, the 5' RACE reads were re-called with MiXCR into one record per CDR3 protein. Of approximately 220,000 distinct CDR3 sequences in the sample, roughly 18% were seen once. With regard to this clonotype: The target antigen is unknown.

The germline V and J ends were trimmed by 0 bases and 9 bases, with 27 bases remaining between them. The CDR3 is made up of 18 amino acids. CDR1 and CDR2 (germline): DFQATT, SNEGSKA (reference sequence). The J gene is TRBJ2-1, the V gene TRBV20-1, with a possible D match to TRBD2 (5 bases). The sequencing sample was made of blood, either unsorted or a sorted T cell fraction (not recorded which). This receptor was obtained from a male donor with ankylosing spondylitis. This chain's CDR3 is CSARDSFTRTLLGIEQFF. In DNA form, the CDR3 reads TGCAGTGCTAGAGATTCTTTCACCCGGACTCTGCTGGGTATTGAGCAGTTCTTC.